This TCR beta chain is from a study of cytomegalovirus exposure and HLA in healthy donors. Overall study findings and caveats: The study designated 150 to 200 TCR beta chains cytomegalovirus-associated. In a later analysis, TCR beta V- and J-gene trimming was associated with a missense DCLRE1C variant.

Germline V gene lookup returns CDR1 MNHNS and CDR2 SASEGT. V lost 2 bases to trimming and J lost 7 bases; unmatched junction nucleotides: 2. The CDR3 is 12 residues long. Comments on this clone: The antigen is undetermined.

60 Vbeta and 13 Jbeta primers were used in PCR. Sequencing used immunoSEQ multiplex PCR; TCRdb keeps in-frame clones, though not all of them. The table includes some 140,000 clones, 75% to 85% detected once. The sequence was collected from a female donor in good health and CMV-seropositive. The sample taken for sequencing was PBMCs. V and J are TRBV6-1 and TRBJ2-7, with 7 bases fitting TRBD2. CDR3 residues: CASSESRGEQYF. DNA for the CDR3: TGTGCCAGCAGTGAATCGCGGGGGGAGCAGTACTTC.